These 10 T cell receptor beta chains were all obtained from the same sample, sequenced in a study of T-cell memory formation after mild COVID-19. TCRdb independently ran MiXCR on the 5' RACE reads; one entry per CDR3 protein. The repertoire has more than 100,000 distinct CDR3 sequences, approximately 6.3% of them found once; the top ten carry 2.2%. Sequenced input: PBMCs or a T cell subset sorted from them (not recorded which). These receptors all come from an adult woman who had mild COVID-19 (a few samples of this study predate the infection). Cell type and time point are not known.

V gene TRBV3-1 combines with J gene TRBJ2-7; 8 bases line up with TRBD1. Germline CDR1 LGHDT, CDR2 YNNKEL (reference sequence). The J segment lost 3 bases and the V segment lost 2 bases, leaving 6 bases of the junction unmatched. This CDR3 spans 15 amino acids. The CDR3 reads CASSQMDRENYEQYF. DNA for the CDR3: TGTGCCAGCAGCCAAATGGACAGGGAAAACTACGAGCAGTACTTC.

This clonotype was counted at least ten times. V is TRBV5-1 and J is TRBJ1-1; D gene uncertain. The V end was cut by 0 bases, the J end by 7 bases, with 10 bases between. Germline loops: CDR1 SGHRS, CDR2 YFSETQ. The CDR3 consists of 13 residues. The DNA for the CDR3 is TGCGCCAGCAGCTTGGTCGGGCGGGATGAAGCTTTCTTT. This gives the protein CASSLVGRDEAFF.

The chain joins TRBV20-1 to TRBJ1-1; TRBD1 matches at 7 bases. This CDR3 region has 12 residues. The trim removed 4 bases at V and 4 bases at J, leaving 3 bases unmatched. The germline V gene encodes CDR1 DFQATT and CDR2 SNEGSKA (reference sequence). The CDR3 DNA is TGCAGTGCTATAGGGGGCACCACTGAAGCTTTCTTT. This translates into CSAIGGTTEAFF.

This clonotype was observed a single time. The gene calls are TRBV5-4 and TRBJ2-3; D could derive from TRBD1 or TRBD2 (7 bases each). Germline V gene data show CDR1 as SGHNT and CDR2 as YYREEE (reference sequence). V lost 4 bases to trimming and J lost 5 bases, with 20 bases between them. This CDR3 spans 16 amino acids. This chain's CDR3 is CASSQGGRGHGDTQYF. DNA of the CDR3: TGTGCCAGCAGCCAAGGTGGGAGGGGGCACGGAGATACGCAGTATTTT.

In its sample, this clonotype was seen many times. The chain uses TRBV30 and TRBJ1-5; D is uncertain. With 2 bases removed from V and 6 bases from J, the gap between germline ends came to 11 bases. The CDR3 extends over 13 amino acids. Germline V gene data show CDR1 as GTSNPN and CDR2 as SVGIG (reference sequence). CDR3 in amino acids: CAWSYGVSQPQHF. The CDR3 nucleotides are TGTGCCTGGAGTTATGGTGTCAGTCAGCCCCAGCATTTT. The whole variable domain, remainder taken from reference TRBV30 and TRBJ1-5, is SQTIHQWPATLVQPVGSPLSLECTVEGTSNPNLYWYRQAAGRGLQLLFYSVGIGQISSEVPQNLSASRPQDRQFILSSKKLLLSDSGFYLCAWSYGVSQPQHFGDGTRLSIL.

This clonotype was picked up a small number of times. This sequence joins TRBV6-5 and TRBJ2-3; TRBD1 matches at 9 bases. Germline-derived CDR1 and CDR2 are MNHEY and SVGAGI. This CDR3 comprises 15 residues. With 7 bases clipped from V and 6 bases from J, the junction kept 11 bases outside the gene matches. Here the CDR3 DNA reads TGTGCCAGCAAACAACCGGGACAGGGATGGGATACGCAGTATTTT. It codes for CASKQPGQGWDTQYF.

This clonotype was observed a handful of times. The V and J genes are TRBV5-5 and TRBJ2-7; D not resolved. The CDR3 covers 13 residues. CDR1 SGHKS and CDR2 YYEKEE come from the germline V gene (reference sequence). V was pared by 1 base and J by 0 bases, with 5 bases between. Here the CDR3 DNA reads TGTGCCAGCAGCTTGACCACCTCCTACGAGCAGTACTTC. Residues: CASSLTTSYEQYF.

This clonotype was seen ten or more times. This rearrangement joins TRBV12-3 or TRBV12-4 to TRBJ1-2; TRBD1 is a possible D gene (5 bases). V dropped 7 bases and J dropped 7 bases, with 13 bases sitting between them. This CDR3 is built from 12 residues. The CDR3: CASNPRGGGYTF. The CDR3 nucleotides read TGTGCCAGCAATCCTCGGGGGGGTGGCTACACCTTC.

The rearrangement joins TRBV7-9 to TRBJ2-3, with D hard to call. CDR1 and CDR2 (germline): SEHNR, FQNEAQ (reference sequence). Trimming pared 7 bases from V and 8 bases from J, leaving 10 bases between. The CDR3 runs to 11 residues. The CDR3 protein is CASTPLSTQYF. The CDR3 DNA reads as TGTGCCAGCACCCCCTTATCTACGCAGTATTTT.

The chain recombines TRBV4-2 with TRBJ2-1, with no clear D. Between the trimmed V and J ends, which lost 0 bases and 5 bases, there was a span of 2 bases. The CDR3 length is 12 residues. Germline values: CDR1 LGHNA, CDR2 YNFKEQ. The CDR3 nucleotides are TGTGCCAGCAGCCAAGATGACAATGAGCAGTTCTTC. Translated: CASSQDDNEQFF.